This T cell receptor (beta chain) stems from a study of blood T cell repertoires in COVID-19. For the study at large: T cells, B-cell-depleted T cells, or PBMCs provided the cDNA or gDNA that served as material.

Produced via immunoSEQ multiplex PCR; TCRdb's table is partial and in-frame only. The repertoire holds about 270,000 clones, 85% to 90% seen once, with less than 2.5% in the top ten. The study counted Cohort 3 donors as recovered given two negative PCRs, clearance, or symptom resolution. After removal of 4 bases from V and 7 bases from J, the junction contained 3 bases not matched to a gene. There are 13 residues in the CDR3. Germline lookup yields CDR1 LGHNA and CDR2 YNFKEQ. The chain uses TRBV4-2 and TRBJ2-7, with 11 bases lining up with TRBD2. The sequence came from a woman between 18 and 29 years old who had recovered from COVID-19. Sequenced material: PBMCs or T cells enriched from blood (not recorded which). CDR3 nucleotides: TGTGCCAGCAGCCGCCTAGCGGGGGGAGAGCAGTACTTC. It yields the protein CASSRLAGGEQYF.